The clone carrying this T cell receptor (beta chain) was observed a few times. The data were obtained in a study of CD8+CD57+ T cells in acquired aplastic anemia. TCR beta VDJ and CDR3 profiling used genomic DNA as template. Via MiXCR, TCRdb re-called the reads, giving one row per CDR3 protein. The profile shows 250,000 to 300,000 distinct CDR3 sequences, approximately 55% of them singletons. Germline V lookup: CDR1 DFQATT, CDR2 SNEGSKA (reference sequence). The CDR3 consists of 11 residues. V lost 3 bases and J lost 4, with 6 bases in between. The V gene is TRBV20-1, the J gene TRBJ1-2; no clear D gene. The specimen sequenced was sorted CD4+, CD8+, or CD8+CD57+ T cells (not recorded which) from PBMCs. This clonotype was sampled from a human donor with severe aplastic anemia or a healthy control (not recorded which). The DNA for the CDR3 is TGCAGTGCTAGTTTGGTCTATGGCTACACCTTC. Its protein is CSASLVYGYTF.